This TCR beta chain was obtained from a study of T cells in Graves' hyperthyroidism and ophthalmopathy. Study information: The initial diagnosis was the point when peripheral blood was collected, ahead of any treatment. Overall study findings and caveats: Most thyroid-expanded clonotypes above 0.001 were also found in blood.

Disease lasting under 3 months, a NOSPECS grade of at least 4, and a Clinical Activity Score of at least 3 were features of the ophthalmopathy patients. The study left out patients who had uncontrolled infection, other autoimmune disease, pregnancy or lactation. CDR1 and CDR2 (germline): MDHEN, SYDVKM. The CDR3 runs to 15 residues. As for this clonotype: Its antigen is still unknown. Possible read error: a much larger clone is one base away.

The source material, RNA transcripts, was used to amplify TCR beta CDR3 regions. First-round RT-PCR targeting the TCR CDR3 was performed with the HTBI primer set. TCRdb recomputed calls from the multiplex PCR reads with MiXCR, one row per CDR3 protein. The sample includes about 260,000 distinct CDR3 sequences, around 22% seen only once; the top ten take roughly 60%. The chain links TRBV28 to TRBJ2-1; 8 bases are shared with TRBD1. The source material was blood. This sequence was found in a man aged 30 to 45 with Graves' ophthalmopathy. CDR3 bases: TGTGCCAGCAGTGCGCAGGGGGCGAATCTAAATGAGCAGTCCTTC. It is translated as CASSAQGANLNEQSF.